Listed here are 14 T cell receptor beta chains from one sample, sequenced in a study of shared clonotypes between healthy human individuals. The repertoire was sequenced with immunoSEQ multiplex PCR; TCRdb's copy has only in-frame clones and lacks some. Counted here are approximately 2.5 million clones, roughly 93% occurring once; the ten biggest clones make up approximately 0.35%. Input material: naive CD4+ T cells from PBMCs. This sample's subset: CD45RA+ positively selected. The origin of the receptors is a man between 18 and 29 years old in good health. Some clones in this sample may be carry-over from other donors' samples.

The gene calls are TRBV7-6 and TRBJ2-2, with 8 bases matching TRBD2. The CDR3 is 15 residues long. Germline lookup yields CDR1 SGHVS and CDR2 FNYEAQ. Trimming at V came to 5 bases and at J to 5 bases, leaving 7 bases not matched to a gene. In DNA, the CDR3 is TGTGCCAGCAGCGGACTAGCACGGGCTACCGGGGAGCTGTTTTTT. Translating it yields CASSGLARATGELFF.

This chain uses TRBV5-1 with TRBJ1-5, with a tentative D call TRBD1 (5 bases). Trimming took off 0 bases at V and 5 bases at J, with 9 bases between the two ends. There are 14 residues in the CDR3. Germline CDR1 and CDR2: SGHRS and YFSETQ. CDR3 in DNA: TGCGCCAGCAGCTTGGGTTGGGGGGATCAGCCCCAGCATTTT. Translated, it gives CASSLGWGDQPQHF.

The chain combines TRBV6-5 with TRBJ1-2; tentatively, D is TRBD1 (6 bases). V lost 6 bases and J 5 bases, leaving 13 bases between the germline ends. CDR1 is MNHEY, CDR2 SVGAGI, per germline. The CDR3 spans 13 residues. The CDR3 spells CASRATGLYGYTF. The CDR3 coding sequence is TGTGCCAGCAGAGCCACAGGGTTGTATGGCTACACCTTC.

The chain employs TRBV5-6 and TRBJ1-1; 7 bases are a match to TRBD1. The CDR3 has 13 residues. CDR1 is SGHDT, CDR2 YYEEEE, per germline. Trimming at V came to 4 bases and at J to 10 bases, leaving 10 bases not matched to a gene. CDR3 region: CASSPTSTGTAFF. The CDR3 DNA follows: TGTGCCAGCAGCCCGACATCGACAGGGACAGCTTTCTTT.

The table lists this clone with a count of one. The chain uses TRBV4-2 and TRBJ1-2; maybe TRBD1 (5 bases). CDR1 is LGHNA and CDR2 is YNFKEQ in the germline V gene. The V end lost 1 base, the J end lost 4 bases, and 16 bases lay between the germline ends. CDR3 length equals 16 residues. CDR3 amino acids: CASSQAGPGRGYGYTF. The DNA for the CDR3 is TGTGCCAGCAGCCAAGCCGGGCCGGGGCGCGGCTATGGCTACACCTTC.

The chain couples TRBV6-6 to TRBJ2-5, with D maybe TRBD1 (7 bases). CDR3 size: 14 residues. V was clipped by 6 bases and J by 6 bases, with 17 bases between them. Per germline, CDR1 MNHNY and CDR2 SVGAGI (reference sequence). This CDR3 is CASSRDSAGKTQYF. CDR3 nucleotide sequence: TGTGCCAGCAGCCGGGACAGCGCGGGAAAGACCCAGTACTTC.

The chain combines TRBV6-6 with TRBJ1-1, with D perhaps TRBD1 (5 bases). The CDR3 consists of 13 residues. Germline values: CDR1 MNHNY, CDR2 SVGAGI (reference sequence). V gave up 3 bases and J gave up 6 bases, with 11 bases separating them. The CDR3 here is CASSYGGPAEAFF. The DNA for the CDR3 is TGTGCCAGCAGTTATGGGGGTCCAGCTGAAGCTTTCTTT.

V gene TRBV7-8 combines with J gene TRBJ1-3; D is possibly TRBD1 (5 bases). Trimming cost V 1 base and J 0 bases, with 7 bases left between them. CDR3 length: 15 residues. Per germline, CDR1 SGHVS and CDR2 FQNEAQ. The CDR3 coding sequence is TGTGCCAGCAGCTTAGGGGGCTCCTCTGGAAACACCATATATTTT. Protein sequence: CASSLGGSSGNTIYF.

The chain links TRBV6-1 to TRBJ1-1, with D hard to call. CDR1 is MNHNS and CDR2 is SASEGT in the germline V gene. This CDR3 is built from 14 residues. The V gene lost 0 bases and the J gene lost 3 bases, with 8 bases spanning the gap. CDR3 amino acids: CASSEADGDTEAFF. CDR3 sequence (DNA): TGTGCCAGCAGTGAAGCAGACGGGGACACTGAAGCTTTCTTT.

This sequence joins TRBV2 and TRBJ2-5; unclear D gene. Germline loops: CDR1 SNHLY, CDR2 FYNNEI. The ends were cut back, 7 bases at V and 7 bases at J, with 16 bases in the middle. The CDR3 sequence is 13 residues long. Here the CDR3 reads CASKGSPLGTQYF. The CDR3 nucleotides are TGTGCCAGCAAGGGTAGCCCCCTTGGGACCCAGTACTTC. The variable domain in full, with the rest retrieved from reference TRBV2 and TRBJ2-5, is EPEVTQTPSHQVTQMGQEVILRCVPISNHLYFYWYRQILGQKVEFLVSFYNNEISEKSEIFDDQFSVERPDGSNFTLKIRSTKLEDSAMYFCASKGSPLGTQYFGPGTRLLVL.

The rearrangement joins TRBV2 to TRBJ2-2; perhaps TRBD1 as D (6 bases). The germline V gene encodes CDR1 SNHLY and CDR2 FYNNEI. V shed 2 bases and J shed 4 bases, with 17 bases lying between them. CDR3 size: 17 residues. The DNA of the CDR3 is TGTGCCAGCAGTGAATCCCTACAGGGATCGGGCACCGGGGAGCTGTTTTTT. Its translation is CASSESLQGSGTGELFF.

The chain uses TRBV7-2 and TRBJ1-4; TRBD1 matches at 11 bases. This CDR3 has 16 residues. The J segment lost 7 bases and the V segment lost 3 bases, leaving 7 bases of the junction unmatched. Germline V gives CDR1 SGHTA, CDR2 FQGNSA. The CDR3 is CASSFLGQGVGEKLFF. Here the CDR3 DNA reads TGTGCCAGCAGCTTTTTGGGACAGGGGGTGGGTGAAAAACTGTTTTTT.

This chain joins TRBV6-1 and TRBJ2-5; tentatively, D is TRBD1 (6 bases). V gave up 4 bases and J gave up 4 bases, with 13 bases separating them. Germline V gives CDR1 MNHNS, CDR2 SASEGT. The length of the CDR3 is 14 residues. CDR3 DNA sequence: TGTGCCAGCAGTGCCGCAGGGGTGGGAGAGACCCAGTACTTC. It yields the protein CASSAAGVGETQYF.

V gene TRBV5-1 combines with J gene TRBJ1-2; possibly TRBD1 for D (5 bases). V was pared by 4 bases and J by 1 base, with 14 bases between. Germline-derived CDR1 and CDR2 are SGHRS and YFSETQ. The CDR3 loop spans 15 amino acids. CDR3 sequence reads: CASSPIGTVNYGYTF. In DNA, the CDR3 is TGCGCCAGCAGCCCTATCGGGACGGTTAACTATGGCTACACCTTC.